This TCR beta chain was identified during a study of blood T cell repertoires in COVID-19. Across the study: The study drew acute and convalescent COVID-19 samples from the United States, Italy and Spain. In each case, the material was cDNA or gDNA derived from T cells, B-cell-depleted T cells, or PBMCs.

Authors' processing steps: For nucleated cells, counts were estimated from reference gene primer amplification. Profiled with immunoSEQ multiplex PCR; TCRdb holds only in-frame clones, not every one. D and trimming come from the DNA, and the V and J calls and clone size come from that table. The data show tens of thousands of clones, with approximately 72% seen just once and roughly 43% held by the top ten. The germline gives CDR1 SGHVS, CDR2 FQNEAQ. The V and J ends lost 7 bases and 5 bases respectively, with 11 bases between them. CDR3 size: 12 residues. The material sequenced was peripheral blood. The J gene is TRBJ1-1, the V gene TRBV7-8; D gene unclear. This receptor was identified in a woman of 80 years or more with acute or convalescent COVID-19. CDR3: CASTPLKTEAFF. The CDR3 DNA is TGTGCCAGCACTCCACTCAAGACTGAAGCTTTCTTT.